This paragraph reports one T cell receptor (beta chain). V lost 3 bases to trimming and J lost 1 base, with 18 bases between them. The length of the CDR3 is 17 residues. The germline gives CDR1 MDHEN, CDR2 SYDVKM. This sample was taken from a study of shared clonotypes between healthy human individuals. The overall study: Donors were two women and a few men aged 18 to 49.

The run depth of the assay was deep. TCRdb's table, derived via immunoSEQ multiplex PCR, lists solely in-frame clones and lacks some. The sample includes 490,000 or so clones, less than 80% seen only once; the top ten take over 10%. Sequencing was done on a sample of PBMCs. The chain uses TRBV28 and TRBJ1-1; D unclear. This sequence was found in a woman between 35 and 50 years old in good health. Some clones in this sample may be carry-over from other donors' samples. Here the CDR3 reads CASSFRPAYESNTEAFF. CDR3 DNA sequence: TGTGCCAGCAGTTTTCGCCCGGCATATGAGTCGAACACTGAAGCTTTCTTT.